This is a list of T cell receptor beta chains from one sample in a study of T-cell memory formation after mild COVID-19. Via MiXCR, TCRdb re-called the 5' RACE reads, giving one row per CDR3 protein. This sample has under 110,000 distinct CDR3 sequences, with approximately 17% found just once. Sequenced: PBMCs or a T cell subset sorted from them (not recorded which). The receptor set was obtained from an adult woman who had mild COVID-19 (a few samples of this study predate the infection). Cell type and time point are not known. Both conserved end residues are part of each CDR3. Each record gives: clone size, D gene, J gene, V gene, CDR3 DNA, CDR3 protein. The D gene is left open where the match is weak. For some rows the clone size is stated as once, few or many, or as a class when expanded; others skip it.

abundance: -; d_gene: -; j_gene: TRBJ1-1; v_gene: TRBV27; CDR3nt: TGTGCCAGCAGTTTAAGGTTCGGCACTGAAGCTTTCTTT; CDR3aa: CASSLRFGTEAFF
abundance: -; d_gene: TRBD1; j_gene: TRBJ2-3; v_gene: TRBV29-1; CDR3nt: TGCAGCGTTGAAGGTGGGGACAGGGTTGGAGATACGCAGTATTTT; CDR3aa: CSVEGGDRVGDTQYF
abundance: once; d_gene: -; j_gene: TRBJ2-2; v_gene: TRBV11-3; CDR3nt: TGTGCCAGCAGCCCGTTCAACACCGGGGAGCTGTTTTTT; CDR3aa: CASSPFNTGELFF
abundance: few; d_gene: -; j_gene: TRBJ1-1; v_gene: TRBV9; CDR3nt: TGTGCCAGCAGCGCCGGGGAGGTCCCCCACACTGAAGCTTTCTTT; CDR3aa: CASSAGEVPHTEAFF
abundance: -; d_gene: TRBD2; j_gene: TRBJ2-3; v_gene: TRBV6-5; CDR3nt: TGTGCCAGCAGTTACGGCGGCGGGAGACCGATCACAGATACGCAGTATTTT; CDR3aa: CASSYGGGRPITDTQYF
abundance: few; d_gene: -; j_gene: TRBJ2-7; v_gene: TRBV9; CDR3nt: TGTGCCAGCAGCGACAGGTTCGGCTACGAGCAGTACTTC; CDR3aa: CASSDRFGYEQYF
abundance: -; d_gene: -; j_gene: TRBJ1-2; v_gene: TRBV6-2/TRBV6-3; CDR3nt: TGTGCCAGCGGCGACAGGCCCAGCTATGGCTACACCTTC; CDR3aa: CASGDRPSYGYTF
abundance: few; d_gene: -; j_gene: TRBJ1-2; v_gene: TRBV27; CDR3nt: TGTGCCAGCAGAGGAGCCAGCCTACCTTATGGCTACACCTTC; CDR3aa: CASRGASLPYGYTF
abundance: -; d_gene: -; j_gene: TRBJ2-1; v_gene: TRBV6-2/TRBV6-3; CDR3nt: TGTGCCAGCAGTTACTCGGGGGGCGTAAATGAGCAGTTCTTC; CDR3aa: CASSYSGGVNEQFF
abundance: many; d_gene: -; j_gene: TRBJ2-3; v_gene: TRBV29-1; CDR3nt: TGCAGCGTTGAGGAGGATACGCAGTATTTT; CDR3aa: CSVEEDTQYF
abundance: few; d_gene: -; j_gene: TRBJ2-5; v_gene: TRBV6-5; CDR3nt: TGTGCCAGCAGTTACGTCTGGGGGGTACGGGAGACCCAGTACTTC; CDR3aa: CASSYVWGVRETQYF
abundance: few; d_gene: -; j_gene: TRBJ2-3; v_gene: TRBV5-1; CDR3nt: TGCGCCAGCAGCTTGGTAGGGGGGGCCTCAGATACGCAGTATTTT; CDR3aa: CASSLVGGASDTQYF
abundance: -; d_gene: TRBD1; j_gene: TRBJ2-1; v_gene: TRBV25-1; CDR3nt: TGTGCCAGCAGTGAATACCAGGGGGTCTACAATGAGCAGTTCTTC; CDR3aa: CASSEYQGVYNEQFF
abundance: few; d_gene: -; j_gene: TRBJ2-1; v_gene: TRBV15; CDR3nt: TGTGCCACCAGCCCGGACGGACCTCCGCTTATGGATGAGCAGTTCTTC; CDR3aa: CATSPDGPPLMDEQFF
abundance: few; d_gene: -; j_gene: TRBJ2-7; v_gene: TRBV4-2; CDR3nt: TGTGCCAGCAGCCAAGAGGTTAGGGCAAATCTTAGAACCCTGTACGAGCAGTACTTC; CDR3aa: CASSQEVRANLRTLYEQYF
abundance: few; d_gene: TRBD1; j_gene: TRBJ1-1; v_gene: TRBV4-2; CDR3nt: TGTGCCAGCAGCCAGGAGGTGACAGGGATAATGAACACTGAAGCTTTCTTT; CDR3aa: CASSQEVTGIMNTEAFF
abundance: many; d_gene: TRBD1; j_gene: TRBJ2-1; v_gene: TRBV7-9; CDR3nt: TGTGCCAGCAGCCACCCGGGACAGGTCCGGCACAATGAGCAGTTCTTC; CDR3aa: CASSHPGQVRHNEQFF
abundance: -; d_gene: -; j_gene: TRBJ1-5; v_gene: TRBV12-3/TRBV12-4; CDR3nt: TGTGCCAGCAGTTTGAGGTTTGATTTCGATCAGCCCCAGCATTTT; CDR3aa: CASSLRFDFDQPQHF
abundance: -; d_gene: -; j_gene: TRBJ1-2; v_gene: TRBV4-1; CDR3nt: TGCGCCAGCAGCCAAGAGGGTTCATCCTATGGCTACACCTTC; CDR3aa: CASSQEGSSYGYTF
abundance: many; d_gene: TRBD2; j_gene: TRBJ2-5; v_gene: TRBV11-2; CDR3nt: TGTGCCAGCAGCTTCGACGGGGGGGCACAAGAGACCCAGTACTTC; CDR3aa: CASSFDGGAQETQYF
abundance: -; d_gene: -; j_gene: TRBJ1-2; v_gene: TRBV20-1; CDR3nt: TGCAGTGCTAGTATTAGCTATGGCTACACCTTC; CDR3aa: CSASISYGYTF
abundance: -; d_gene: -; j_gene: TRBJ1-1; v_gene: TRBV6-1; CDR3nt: TGTGCCAGCAGCCAGACAGGATTGATGAACACTGAAGCTTTCTTT; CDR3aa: CASSQTGLMNTEAFF
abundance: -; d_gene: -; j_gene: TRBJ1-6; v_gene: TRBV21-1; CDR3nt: TGTGCCAGCAGCGACGACAGGGGCTATAATTCACCCCTCCACTTT; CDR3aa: CASSDDRGYNSPLHF
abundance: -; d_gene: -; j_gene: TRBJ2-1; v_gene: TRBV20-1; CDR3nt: TGCAGTGCTATGGGGGGGGCTGTCTACAATGAGCAGTTCTTC; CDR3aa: CSAMGGAVYNEQFF